These T cell receptor beta chains were read from a single sample in a study of T cell responses to AZD1222 COVID-19 vaccine. Measured with immunoSEQ multiplex PCR; TCRdb has only the in-frame clones, and not every one. This sample yields some 140,000 clones, of which more than 90% are seen a single time; 1.5% to 2% belongs to the top ten. The input for sequencing was peripheral blood, taken 28 days after the second AZD1222 dose. The receptors derive from an adult who received the AZD1222 COVID-19 vaccine. Both conserved end residues are part of each CDR3. Fields, in order: D gene, V gene, J gene, clone size, CDR3 length, CDR3 protein, CDR3 DNA. A D gene is named only where the DNA matches it firmly. Expanded clones are given a class, and other clones once, few, many or no size at all.

d_call: .
v_call: TRBV3-1/TRBV3-2
j_call: TRBJ1-2
clone_size: .
cdr3_length: 15
cdr3_aa: CASSQAHSPGYGYTF
cdr3_nt: TGTGCCAGCAGCCAAGCACACAGCCCTGGCTATGGCTACACCTTC

d_call: .
v_call: TRBV11-3
j_call: TRBJ2-3
clone_size: .
cdr3_length: 16
cdr3_aa: CASSLGGSSPRNTQYF
cdr3_nt: TGTGCCAGCAGCTTGGGAGGATCCAGCCCACGGAATACGCAGTATTTT

d_call: .
v_call: TRBV28
j_call: TRBJ1-2
clone_size: .
cdr3_length: 14
cdr3_aa: CASRDPPADYGYTF
cdr3_nt: TGTGCCAGCAGGGACCCACCCGCGGACTATGGCTACACCTTC

d_call: .
v_call: TRBV28
j_call: TRBJ2-7
clone_size: .
cdr3_length: 12
cdr3_aa: CASSSRGHEQYF
cdr3_nt: TGTGCCAGCAGCTCCAGGGGACACGAGCAGTACTTC

d_call: TRBD2
v_call: TRBV28
j_call: TRBJ2-1
clone_size: .
cdr3_length: 16
cdr3_aa: CASSATYGEGYNEQFF
cdr3_nt: TGTGCCAGCAGTGCAACGTACGGGGAGGGCTACAATGAGCAGTTCTTC

d_call: .
v_call: TRBV19
j_call: TRBJ1-1
clone_size: .
cdr3_length: 14
cdr3_aa: CATQSKGPKTEAFF
cdr3_nt: TGTGCCACCCAATCGAAAGGCCCCAAAACTGAAGCTTTCTTT

d_call: .
v_call: TRBV2
j_call: TRBJ1-3
clone_size: .
cdr3_length: 13
cdr3_aa: CAISSSSGNTIYF
cdr3_nt: TGTGCCATATCGTCCTCCTCTGGAAACACCATATATTTT

d_call: .
v_call: TRBV7-9
j_call: TRBJ2-2
clone_size: .
cdr3_length: 14
cdr3_aa: CASREGGTPGELFF
cdr3_nt: TGTGCCAGCAGAGAGGGGGGAACACCGGGGGAGCTGTTTTTT

d_call: .
v_call: TRBV7-9
j_call: TRBJ1-3
clone_size: once
cdr3_length: 15
cdr3_aa: CASSRYSDSGNTIYF
cdr3_nt: TGTGCCAGCAGCCGTTACAGTGACTCTGGAAACACCATATATTTT

d_call: .
v_call: TRBV5-1
j_call: TRBJ2-2
clone_size: .
cdr3_length: 14
cdr3_aa: CASRRTLNTGELFF
cdr3_nt: TGCGCCAGCAGGAGGACATTGAACACCGGGGAGCTGTTTTTT

d_call: .
v_call: TRBV7-2
j_call: TRBJ2-1
clone_size: once
cdr3_length: 14
cdr3_aa: CASSLRLAGNEQFF
cdr3_nt: TGTGCCAGCAGCTTAAGGCTAGCAGGCAATGAGCAGTTCTTC

d_call: TRBD2
v_call: TRBV9
j_call: TRBJ2-1
clone_size: once
cdr3_length: 17
cdr3_aa: CASSVDLRGGTYNEQFF
cdr3_nt: TGTGCCAGCAGCGTAGACCTGCGGGGGGGGACCTACAATGAGCAGTTCTTC

d_call: .
v_call: TRBV7-9
j_call: TRBJ1-4
clone_size: .
cdr3_length: 16
cdr3_aa: CASSLGLGGGFEKLFF
cdr3_nt: TGTGCCAGCAGCTTAGGGTTGGGCGGGGGATTTGAAAAACTGTTTTTT